The entry below gives a single T cell receptor beta chain sequence along with its context. The data were obtained in a study of control samples from healthy donors and cancer patients. Trimming took off 6 bases at V and 0 bases at J, with 8 bases between the two ends. This CDR3 comprises 14 residues. Germline loops: CDR1 MDHEN, CDR2 SYDVKM. Libraries were prepared by immunoSEQ multiplex PCR; TCRdb keeps only in-frame clonotypes and omits some of them. The sample shows approximately 97,000 clones, 80% to 95% of them seen only once. The sequenced material came from blood. This clonotype originated in a human donor in good health. The donor label of this sample is uncertain. This chain links TRBV28 with TRBJ2-2; tentatively, D is TRBD1 (6 bases). The CDR3 nucleotides are TGTGCCAGCAGGGGACATTCGAACACCGGGGAGCTGTTTTTT. Amino acid sequence: CASRGHSNTGELFF.